A single sample is the source of the 25 T cell receptor beta chains below, sequenced in a study of tumor and adjacent non-tumor tissue in lung cancer. The template was RNA from unsorted bulk tissue. This non-tumor lung sample came from over 3 cm beyond the tumor edge. A modified ARM-PCR protocol with three rounds of nested PCR amplified TCRbeta. TCRdb re-derived calls from the multiplex PCR reads in MiXCR, one entry per CDR3 protein. Here the sample spans under 80,000 distinct CDR3 sequences, around 80% being singletons. The sequencing sample was made of distant non-tumor lung tissue. The source of these receptors is a man aged 60-69 years with non-small cell lung cancer.

This rearrangement joins TRBV10-2 to TRBJ2-1; D may be TRBD1 or TRBD2 (5 bases each). The CDR3 consists of 14 residues. Trimming shortened V by 7 bases and J by 10 bases, and 20 bases separated the two germline ends. Germline V CDR1 and CDR2: WSHSY, SAAADI. The CDR3 spells CASKERGSYIEQFF. DNA for the CDR3: TGCGCCAGCAAAGAGAGGGGCTCCTACATCGAGCAGTTCTTC.

The V call is TRBV6-1, the J call TRBJ2-1, with D possibly TRBD2 on 6 matching bases. This CDR3 region has 15 residues. Germline assignment: CDR1 MNHNS and CDR2 SASEGT. The V and J ends lost 3 bases and 5 bases respectively, with 14 bases between them. Written as DNA, the CDR3 is TGTGCCAGCAGTGAGGCTAGCGTGAGGGACAATGAGCAGTTCTTC. This gives the protein CASSEASVRDNEQFF.

CDR3 DNA: TGTGCCAGCAGTGATTTGGGGGGGGCTGAAGCTTTCTTT. Its translation is CASSDLGGAEAFF. The J gene is TRBJ1-1, the V gene TRBV2, with D possibly matching TRBD1 (5 bases). This CDR3 has 13 residues. With 3 bases removed from V and 6 bases from J, the gap between germline ends came to 11 bases. Per germline, CDR1 SNHLY and CDR2 FYNNEI.

V usage is TRBV7-9 and J usage is TRBJ2-1; 11 bases fit TRBD2. V gave up 6 bases and J gave up 3 bases; unmatched junction bases: 7. Germline V gene data show CDR1 as SEHNR and CDR2 as FQNEAQ (reference sequence). This CDR3 region has 16 residues. CDR3 sequence: CASRVTGTSGYNEQFF. DNA for the CDR3: TGTGCCAGCAGAGTTACCGGGACTAGCGGCTACAATGAGCAGTTCTTC.

For this clonotype: As the CDR3 is not closed by the conserved phenylalanine or tryptophan, this likely results from a read error. No DNA is shown, since the ends of the CDR3 on it are uncertain; the CDR3 is the one TCRdb lists. The chain recombines TRBV6-2 or TRBV6-3 with TRBJ2-1; the table's D call of TRBD2 was not tested on the DNA. The CDR3 totals 17 residues, both ends included. The germline gives CDR1 MNHEY, CDR2 SVGEGT. CDR3 protein: CVSSYNIRGSFPPEQLS.

A remark on this clonotype: One end of the junction is discordant with germline, which a read error may explain. This chain joins TRBV28 and TRBJ1-2; D not resolved. This CDR3 has 14 amino acids. CDR1 MDHEN and CDR2 SYDVKM come from the germline V gene. CDR3 protein: CASSPLGSKNGYTF. For the CDR3, the DNA is TGTGCTAGCAGTCCACTAGGGTCAAAAAATGGCTACACCTTC.

A word on this clonotype: At one boundary the junction diverges from the germline segment, which might be a read error. V is TRBV7-9 and J is TRBJ2-2; 10 bases line up with TRBD1. Germline V gene lookup returns CDR1 SEHNR and CDR2 FQNEAQ (reference sequence). This CDR3 spans 14 amino acids. CDR3 nucleotides: TGTGCCAGCAGGTCGGGACAGGGGACCGGGGAGCTGTTTTTC. This translates into CASRSGQGTGELFF.

This clonotype was detected a few times. A junction end diverges from the germline sequence, so it may reflect a read error. The gene calls are TRBV29-1 and TRBJ2-7, with no clear D. The CDR3 contains 11 residues. Germline lookup yields CDR1 SQVTM and CDR2 ANQGSEA. This CDR3 is CSVGMGYDQYF. CDR3 nucleotides: TGCAGCGTTGGAATGGGATACGATCAGTACTTC.

As concerns this clonotype: The junction and the germline gene differ at one end; a read error may be behind it. The rearrangement joins TRBV6-5 to TRBJ1-2, with D perhaps TRBD1 (5 bases). Germline V gene sequence: CDR1 MNHEY, CDR2 SVGAGI. The CDR3 runs 13 residues. Here the CDR3 reads CAIGRDHNYGYTF. In nucleotides, the CDR3 is TGTGCCATCGGTCGGGACCATAACTATGGCTACACCTTT.

A note on this clonotype: One end of the junction does not line up with germline, which may come from a read error. The rearrangement links TRBV29-1 to TRBJ2-2, with D perhaps assigned TRBD1 or TRBD2 (5 bases each). Germline CDR1 and CDR2: SQVTM and ANQGSEA. The CDR3 totals 13 residues. CDR3 protein: CSVNRWNTGKLFF. The CDR3 DNA is TGCAGCGTCAACAGGTGGAACACCGGGAAGCTGTTTTTT.

The chain combines TRBV6-5 with TRBJ2-1, with 10 bases fitting TRBD2. Per germline, CDR1 MNHEY and CDR2 SVGAGI. This CDR3 is built from 16 residues. The V gene end was trimmed by 4 bases and the J gene end by 7 bases; junction bases not matched to a gene: 10. The CDR3 reads CASSFKVLAGANEQFF. CDR3 sequence (DNA): TGTGCCAGCAGTTTTAAAGTCCTAGCGGGAGCTAATGAGCAGTTCTTC.

As for this clonotype: It is likely a read error, because the conserved phenylalanine at the end of the CDR3 is missing. The chain recombines TRBV5-6 with TRBJ2-1; unclear D gene. The DNA matches TRBJ2-7 better at its end, which makes the J call doubtful. CDR3 length: 15 residues. CDR1 is SGHDT, CDR2 YYEEEE, per germline. In nucleotides, the CDR3 is TGTGCCAGCAGCTTCGACACCTCTGGGTTCAATGAGCAGTACTCC. Protein: CASSFDTSGFNEQYS.

Note on this clonotype: As the CDR3 is not closed by the conserved phenylalanine or tryptophan, this likely results from a read error. The limits of the CDR3 on the DNA are not certain, so only TCRdb's listed CDR3 is given. The chain uses TRBV4-1 and TRBJ1-1; the tabulated D call, TRBD1, remains unverified against the DNA. The CDR3 totals 15 residues, both ends included. The germline CDR1 and CDR2 sequences are MGHRA and YSYEKL. CDR3: CASSQRTGRNTEVFS.

As for this clonotype: Germline is not matched at one junction end, which may reflect a read error. This sequence joins TRBV6-1 and TRBJ2-2; 12 bases agree with TRBD1. Germline V CDR1 and CDR2: MNHNS, SASEGT. The CDR3 has 18 amino acids. CDR3 sequence (DNA): TGTGTCAGCAGTAATTGGGACAGGGGGCGCGTCCGCACCGGGGAGCTGTTTTTT. Translated: CVSSNWDRGRVRTGELFF.

This clonotype turned up a few times. It may be a read error: a sequence one base away is much more abundant. V and J are TRBV5-1 and TRBJ1-1; D is uncertain. The germline V gene encodes CDR1 SGHRS and CDR2 YFSETQ. CDR3 length equals 15 residues. The CDR3: CAGSLAAGEWTEAFF. In DNA, the CDR3 is TGCGCCGGCAGCTTGGCCGCAGGAGAATGGACTGAAGCTTTCTTT.

A note on this clonotype: The junction shows a germline mismatch at one end, possibly a read error. The V call is TRBV6-5, the J call TRBJ2-1; D ambiguous. The length of the CDR3 is 15 residues. CDR1 and CDR2 (germline): MNHEY, SVGAGI. CDR3 in amino acids: CASRYSRRSDNEQFF. CDR3 bases: TGTGCCAGCAGATACTCGAGGCGCAGCGACAATGAGCAGTTCTTC.

This clonotype appeared a few times. CDR3 sequence (DNA): TGCAGCGCTGTCAGCTCCAGGGCCGGGGGGGAGACCCAGTACTTC. It encodes CSAVSSRAGGETQYF. The V and J genes are TRBV29-1 and TRBJ2-5, with 7 nucleotides matching TRBD2. V lost 7 bases to trimming and J lost 5 bases; unmatched junction nucleotides: 16. This CDR3 contains 15 residues. Germline V gene sequence: CDR1 SQVTM, CDR2 ANQGSEA.

A note on this clonotype: At one end, the junction sequence differs from germline, possibly due to a read error. This rearrangement joins TRBV5-1 to TRBJ2-5, with D maybe TRBD2 (6 bases). CDR1 SGHRS and CDR2 YFSETQ come from the germline V gene. The CDR3 loop spans 16 amino acids. The CDR3 DNA sequence: TGCGCCAGGAGCTTTGCTAGCGCCTCTAAGGGGGAGACCCAGTACTTC. Its translation: CARSFASASKGETQYF.

A word on this clonotype: The junction differs from germline at one of its ends, possibly a read error. CDR3 nucleotide sequence: TGCAGCGCCATAGGGGGTCCCGAGCATTACTTC. Protein sequence: CSAIGGPEHYF. This chain links TRBV29-1 with TRBJ2-7, with D perhaps TRBD1 (6 bases). CDR1 is SQVTM, CDR2 ANQGSEA, per germline. This CDR3 has 11 amino acids.

About this clonotype: A much larger clone differs from this one at a single base, so this may be a read error. This chain connects TRBV7-9 to TRBJ2-5; D ambiguous. The CDR3 extends over 12 amino acids. Germline assignment: CDR1 SEHNR and CDR2 FQNEAQ (reference sequence). The CDR3: CVSSFVGETQYF. CDR3 coding DNA: TGTGTCAGCAGCTTTGTTGGTGAGACCCAGTACTTC.

This clonotype was seen more than once but under ten times. In DNA, the CDR3 is TGTGCCAGCAGTGGGGACAGGGCGACAGGTCGATTTGAAGCTTTCTTT. It encodes CASSGDRATGRFEAFF. The V gene is TRBV28, the J gene TRBJ1-1; 9 positions match TRBD1. The CDR3 sequence is 16 residues long. Germline CDR1 reads MDHEN; CDR2 reads SYDVKM. The ends lost 5 bases at V and 7 bases at J; junction bases unmatched: 14.

Concerning this clonotype itself: A read error may account for a junction end that differs from germline. The chain carries TRBV12-3 or TRBV12-4 and TRBJ1-4; D might be TRBD1 (5 bases). CDR3 size: 14 residues. Written as DNA, the CDR3 is TGTCCCAGCAGGGTAGGCTCCCCGGGGGAAAAGCTGTTTTTT. As protein: CPSRVGSPGEKLFF.

On this clonotype: The CDR3 end shows no conserved phenylalanine or tryptophan, and so a read error is likely. The J gene is TRBJ2-1, the V gene TRBV6-2 or TRBV6-3; 7 bases agree with TRBD2. The CDR3 extends over 17 amino acids. CDR1 MNHEY and CDR2 SVGEGT come from the germline V gene. DNA of the CDR3: TGTGCTAGCAGTTACAATATACGCGGGAGTTTCCTCCCTGAGCAGTTCTAC. This gives the protein CASSYNIRGSFLPEQFY.

The count of this clonotype is one. This chain joins TRBV11-2 and TRBJ2-3; 8 bases align to TRBD2. V shed 5 bases and J 2 bases; nucleotides not matched to a gene: 9. Germline CDR1 SGHAT, CDR2 FQNNGV. The CDR3 has 16 residues. DNA of the CDR3: TGTGCCAGCAGCCCAGTGGACGGGAGGGACACAGATACGCAGTATTTT. Protein: CASSPVDGRDTDTQYF.

Ten or more counts support this clonotype. The chain couples TRBV7-8 to TRBJ2-5; D may correspond to TRBD1 or TRBD2 (6 bases each). The CDR3 consists of 15 residues. V lost 7 bases and J lost 4, with 19 bases in between. Germline assignment: CDR1 SGHVS and CDR2 FQNEAQ. The CDR3 region is CASTPGAGDGETQYF. As DNA, the CDR3 is TGTGCCAGCACTCCGGGGGCAGGGGACGGAGAGACCCAGTACTTC.